This passage covers 7 T cell receptor beta chains from one sample sequenced in a study of cytomegalovirus exposure and HLA in healthy donors. PCR used 60 Vbeta primers and 13 Jbeta primers. Clones were read by immunoSEQ multiplex PCR, and TCRdb kept only the in-frame ones, dropping some. The repertoire has about 150,000 clones, 65% to 80% of them found once; the top ten carry about 2.7%. The sequenced sample consisted of PBMCs. All receptors come from a man in his late teens or twenties in good health and CMV-seronegative.

This chain joins TRBV19 and TRBJ2-2, with 9 bases aligning to TRBD1. Germline CDR1 LNHDA, CDR2 SQIVND (reference sequence). V gave up 6 bases and J gave up 2 bases; unmatched junction bases: 1. There are 14 residues in the CDR3. CDR3 in amino acids: CASRDRGNTGELFF. The CDR3 bases are TGTGCCAGTAGGGACAGGGGAAACACCGGGGAGCTGTTTTTT.

V and J are TRBV5-1 and TRBJ2-2; the match to TRBD1 covers 10 bases. Per the germline V gene, CDR1 is SGHRS and CDR2 is YFSETQ. This CDR3 is built from 17 residues. V dropped 4 bases and J dropped 4; count of bases not matched to a gene: 10. The CDR3 DNA follows: TGCGCCAGCAGCGTACAATCGGGACAGGGGTTCACCGGGGAGCTGTTTTTT. It translates to CASSVQSGQGFTGELFF.

CDR3 in DNA: TGTGCCAGCTCACCTTCTGGGACAGGGTCACACACCGGGGAGCTGTTTTTT. It codes for CASSPSGTGSHTGELFF. The chain links TRBV18 to TRBJ2-2, with 9 bases identical to TRBD1. The CDR3 has 17 amino acids. Losses at the gene ends were 3 bases for V and 3 bases for J; bases not matched to a gene: 8. Looked up from germline, CDR1 is KGHSH and CDR2 is LQKENI. The full variable domain, completed using reference TRBV18 and TRBJ2-2, is NAGVMQNPRHLVRRRGQEARLRCSPMKGHSHVYWYRQLPEEGLKFMVYLQKENIIDESGMPKERFSAEFPKEGPSILRIQQVVRGDSAAYFCASSPSGTGSHTGELFFGEGSRLTVL.

This clone appeared once. The V and J genes are TRBV7-9 and TRBJ1-6; 7 bases align to TRBD1. This CDR3 region has 16 residues. Germline V CDR1 and CDR2: SEHNR, FQNEAQ (reference sequence). Unmatched junction bases numbered 9, after V lost 5 bases and J lost 5 bases. Here the CDR3 reads CASSLTKGANNSPLHF. The CDR3 DNA reads TGTGCCAGCAGCCTCACTAAGGGGGCCAATAATTCACCCCTCCACTTT. Supplemented by reference TRBV7-9 and TRBJ1-6, the full variable domain reads DTGVSQNPRHKITKRGQNVTFRCDPISEHNRLYWYRQTLGQGPEFLTYFQNEAQLEKSRLLSDRFSAERPKGSFSTLEIQRTEQGDSAMYLCASSLTKGANNSPLHFGNGTRLTVT.

The chain employs TRBV29-1 and TRBJ1-2, with a tentative D call TRBD1 (6 bases). Between the trimmed V and J ends, which lost 3 bases and 5 bases, there was a span of 10 bases. Germline V lookup: CDR1 SQVTM, CDR2 ANQGSEA. This CDR3 contains 12 residues. The chain's CDR3 is CSVDQGPYGYTF. The CDR3 DNA reads as TGCAGCGTTGACCAGGGGCCGTATGGCTACACCTTC.

This sequence joins TRBV11-2 and TRBJ2-7; 8 bases align to TRBD2. The CDR3 has 15 amino acids. The trim removed 1 base at V and 0 bases at J, leaving 2 bases unmatched. CDR1 is SGHAT and CDR2 is FQNNGV in the germline V gene. CDR3 DNA: TGTGCCAGCAGCTTAGTTGCGGGGGGCTCCTACGAGCAGTACTTC. This codes for CASSLVAGGSYEQYF.

This clone was seen more than once but under ten times. The genes are TRBV18 and TRBJ2-4, with D tentatively TRBD2 (6 bases). V was trimmed by 3 bases and J by 2 bases, leaving 11 bases between them. The CDR3 runs 15 residues. The germline V gene has CDR1 KGHSH and CDR2 LQKENI. CDR3: CASSPPGGTKNIQYF. In DNA, the CDR3 is TGTGCCAGCTCACCCCCCGGGGGAACCAAAAACATTCAGTACTTC.